The 9 T cell receptor beta chains presented below share a single source sample, sequenced in a study of cytomegalovirus exposure and HLA in healthy donors. PCR was performed using 60 Vbeta and 13 Jbeta primers. TCRdb's copy holds only in-frame clones and misses some; the assay was immunoSEQ multiplex PCR. The table lists over 150,000 clones, approximately 80% of them singletons. Sequenced sample: PBMCs. Every receptor here comes from a man younger than 30 in good health and CMV-seronegative.

This clone turned up a few times. V and J are TRBV6-5 and TRBJ1-1; D not resolved. Germline V gene sequence: CDR1 MNHEY, CDR2 SVGAGI. Trimming pared 2 bases from V and 0 bases from J, leaving 7 bases between. This CDR3 comprises 14 residues. In nucleotides, the CDR3 is TGTGCCAGCAGTTACGGCCATATGAACACTGAAGCTTTCTTT. Its translation is CASSYGHMNTEAFF.

The J gene is TRBJ2-1, the V gene TRBV6-5; the match to TRBD2 covers 10 bases. The V gene's germline CDR1 is MNHEY and CDR2 SVGAGI. This CDR3 has 15 amino acids. The V and J ends lost 6 bases and 6 bases, in that order; junction bases with no gene match: 8. The CDR3 region has the DNA TGTGCCAGCAGCCTAGCGGGGGACCTCCCCAATGAGCAGTTCTTC. Translated, it gives CASSLAGDLPNEQFF.

With respect to this clone: Lacking the conserved final phenylalanine or tryptophan, this CDR3 likely reflects a read error. The limits of the CDR3 on the DNA are not certain, so only TCRdb's listed CDR3 is given. The gene calls are TRBV6-1 and TRBJ2-7; whether TRBD1, the table's D call, matches the DNA was not checked. The germline CDR1 and CDR2 sequences are MNHNS and SASEGT. The CDR3 sequence runs 15 residues, both termini included. CDR3: CASSERRQSSLLTFG.

The chain's CDR3 is CASRRPTGNAEKLFF. CDR3 nucleotide sequence: TGTGCCAGTAGGCGACCGACAGGGAATGCGGAAAAACTGTTTTTT. This chain links TRBV19 with TRBJ1-4; 7 nucleotides match TRBD1. With V trimmed by 6 bases and J by 8 bases, 12 bases remained unmatched. There are 15 residues in the CDR3. Per the germline V gene, CDR1 is LNHDA and CDR2 is SQIVND (reference sequence).

J is TRBJ2-1 and V is TRBV5-4; a possible D gene is TRBD1 (5 bases). The CDR3 is 17 amino acids. Germline assignment: CDR1 SGHNT and CDR2 YYREEE (reference sequence). With 2 bases removed from V and 0 bases from J, the gap between germline ends came to 15 bases. The CDR3 region is CASSFDGRVSSYNEQFF. In DNA form, the CDR3 reads TGTGCCAGCAGCTTTGACGGCAGGGTGAGCTCCTACAATGAGCAGTTCTTC.

CDR3 protein: CSVAGTGGFEKLFF. In DNA, the CDR3 is TGCAGCGTTGCCGGGACAGGGGGCTTTGAAAAACTGTTTTTT. The rearrangement joins TRBV29-1 to TRBJ1-4; 12 bases are shared with TRBD1. Germline values: CDR1 SQVTM, CDR2 ANQGSEA. The CDR3 is 14 amino acids. Trimming cost V 4 bases and J 7 bases; bases outside gene matches: 4. The full variable domain, rest sourced from reference TRBV29-1 and TRBJ1-4, is SAVISQKPSRDICQRGTSLTIQCQVDSQVTMMFWYRQQPGQSLTLIATANQGSEATYESGFVIDKFPISRPNLTFSTLTVSNMSPEDSSIYLCSVAGTGGFEKLFFGSGTQLSVL.

The chain couples TRBV29-1 to TRBJ2-1, with 12 positions matching TRBD2. This CDR3 contains 14 residues. Germline loops: CDR1 SQVTM, CDR2 ANQGSEA. The V segment lost 5 bases and the J segment 2 bases; nucleotides outside the gene matches: 1. CDR3 bases: TGCAGCGTTCGACTAGCGGGAGCCTACAATGAGCAGTTCTTC. This codes for CSVRLAGAYNEQFF.

V gene TRBV6-4 combines with J gene TRBJ1-6; no clear D gene. V was shortened by 4 bases and J by 10 bases, with 17 bases between the two germline ends. Germline CDR1 is MRHNA and CDR2 is SNTAGT. This CDR3 is built from 15 residues. CDR3 in amino acids: CASSATGEGGSPLHF. DNA of the CDR3: TGTGCCAGCAGTGCCACCGGGGAGGGCGGATCACCCCTCCACTTT.

The rearrangement links TRBV7-8 to TRBJ1-1; 7 nucleotides line up with TRBD1. The CDR3 runs 13 residues. Trimming at V came to 1 base and at J to 7 bases, leaving 3 bases not matched to a gene. Germline CDR1 SGHVS, CDR2 FQNEAQ. This CDR3 is CASSLVRDSEAFF. In nucleotides, the CDR3 is TGTGCCAGCAGCTTAGTCCGGGACAGTGAAGCTTTCTTT.